These 3 T cell receptor beta chains share one sample of origin, sequenced in a study of T cells in Graves' hyperthyroidism and ophthalmopathy. RNA transcripts served as the template for amplifying TCR beta CDR3 regions. First-round RT-PCR of the TCR CDR3 relied on the HTBI primer set. MiXCR, applied by TCRdb to the multiplex PCR reads, yields one record per CDR3 protein. The table lists 600,000 to 850,000 distinct CDR3 sequences, approximately 19% of them singletons, with 15% to 20% in the top ten. Sequenced: blood. The receptors originated from a woman aged 50 to 60 with Graves' hyperthyroidism that later progressed to Graves' ophthalmopathy.

In this sample, this clonotype turned up many times. The V call is TRBV3-1, the J call TRBJ1-4; TRBD1 agrees at 7 bases. This CDR3 has 14 residues. The ends lost 7 bases at V and 6 bases at J; junction bases unmatched: 8. CDR1 is LGHDT, CDR2 YNNKEL, per germline (reference sequence). In nucleotides, the CDR3 is TGTGCCAGCACCCCCGACAGGGCCTATGAAAAACTGTTTTTT. Protein: CASTPDRAYEKLFF.

This clonotype was detected ten times or more. Here the CDR3 reads CASSLASGFTGELFF. In nucleotides, the CDR3 is TGTGCCAGCAGCCTCGCTAGTGGCTTCACCGGGGAGCTGTTTTTT. The chain has TRBV11-1 and TRBJ2-2, with no clear D. V lost 5 bases and J lost 4, with 14 bases in between. Per germline, CDR1 SGHAT and CDR2 FQDESV (reference sequence). The CDR3 length is 15 residues.

The genes are TRBV7-9 and TRBJ2-1; D unresolved. The CDR3 has 15 residues. Germline V lookup: CDR1 SEHNR, CDR2 FQNEAQ (reference sequence). Trimming removed 5 bases at V and 4 bases at J, with 15 bases between. This CDR3 is CASSAKLNSYNEQFF. In DNA, the CDR3 is TGTGCCAGCAGCGCGAAACTTAACAGTTACAATGAGCAGTTCTTC.